A selection of T cell receptor beta chains follows, all from one sample in a study of T-cell memory formation after mild COVID-19. TCRdb reanalysed the 5' RACE reads using MiXCR and keeps one entry per CDR3 protein. The sample has about 200,000 distinct CDR3 sequences, more than 15% seen once; the top ten hold 2% to 2.5%. The sample was PBMCs or a T cell subset sorted from them (not recorded which). The origin of the receptors is an adult woman who had mild COVID-19 (a few samples of this study predate the infection). Cell type and time point are not known. CDR3s leave out the opening cysteine and the closing phenylalanine or tryptophan.

TRBV29-1 STRRDTGELF
TRBV7-2 ASSLDPLPGVGYT
TRBV20-1 SAIESGGTDTQY
TRBV29-1 SVLGGGYEQY
TRBV30 AWRDVGHTDTQY
TRBV5-1 ASSLAEGTGTYEQY
TRBV7-3 ASSLRGGWTGGTEAF
TRBV4-3 ASSQVAGLGSYEQY
TRBV9 ASSVGPAQGRDTQY
TRBV5-1 ASTNPRGPETQY
TRBV20-1 SARDPGQLHEQY